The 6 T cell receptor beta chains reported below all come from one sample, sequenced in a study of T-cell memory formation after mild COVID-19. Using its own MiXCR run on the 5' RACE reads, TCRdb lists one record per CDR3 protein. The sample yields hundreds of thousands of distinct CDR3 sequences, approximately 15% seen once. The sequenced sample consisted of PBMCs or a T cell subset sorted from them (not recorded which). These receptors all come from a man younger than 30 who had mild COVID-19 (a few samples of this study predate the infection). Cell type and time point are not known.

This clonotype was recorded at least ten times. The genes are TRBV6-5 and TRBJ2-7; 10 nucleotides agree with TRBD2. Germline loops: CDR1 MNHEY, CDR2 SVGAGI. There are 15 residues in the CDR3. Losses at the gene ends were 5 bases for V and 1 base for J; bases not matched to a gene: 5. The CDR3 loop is CASSPSGGGSYEQYV. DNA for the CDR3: TGTGCCAGCAGTCCTAGCGGGGGTGGTTCCTACGAGCAGTACGTC.

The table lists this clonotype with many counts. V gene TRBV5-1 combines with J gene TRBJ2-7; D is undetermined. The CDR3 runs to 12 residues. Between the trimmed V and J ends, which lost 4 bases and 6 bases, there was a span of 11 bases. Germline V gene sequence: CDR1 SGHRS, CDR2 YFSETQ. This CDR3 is CASSPTWGEQYF. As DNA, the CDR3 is TGCGCCAGCAGCCCTACCTGGGGCGAGCAGTACTTC.

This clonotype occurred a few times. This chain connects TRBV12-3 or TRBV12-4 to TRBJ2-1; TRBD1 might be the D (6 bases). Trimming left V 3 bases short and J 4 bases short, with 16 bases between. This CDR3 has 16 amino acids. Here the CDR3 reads CASSLIGGGRYNEQFF. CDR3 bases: TGTGCCAGCAGTTTGATTGGTGGGGGCCGGTACAATGAGCAGTTCTTC.

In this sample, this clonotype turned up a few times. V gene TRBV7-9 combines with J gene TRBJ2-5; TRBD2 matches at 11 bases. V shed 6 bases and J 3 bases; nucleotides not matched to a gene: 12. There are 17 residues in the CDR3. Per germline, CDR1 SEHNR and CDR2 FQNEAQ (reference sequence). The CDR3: CASSRETSGGREETQYF. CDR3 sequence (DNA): TGTGCCAGCAGTCGGGAAACTAGCGGGGGTCGCGAAGAGACCCAGTACTTC.

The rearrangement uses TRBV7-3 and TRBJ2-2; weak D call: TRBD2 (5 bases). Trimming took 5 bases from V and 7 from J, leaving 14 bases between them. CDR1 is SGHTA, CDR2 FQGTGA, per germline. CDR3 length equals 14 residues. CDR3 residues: CASSPTLRGGELFF. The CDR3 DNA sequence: TGTGCCAGCAGCCCCACCCTACGGGGCGGGGAGCTGTTTTTT. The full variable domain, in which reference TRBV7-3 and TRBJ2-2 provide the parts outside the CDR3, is GAGVSQTPSNKVTEKGKYVELRCDPISGHTALYWYRQSLGQGPEFLIYFQGTGAADDSGLPNDRFFAVRPEGSVSTLKIQRTERGDSAVYLCASSPTLRGGELFFGEGSRLTVL.

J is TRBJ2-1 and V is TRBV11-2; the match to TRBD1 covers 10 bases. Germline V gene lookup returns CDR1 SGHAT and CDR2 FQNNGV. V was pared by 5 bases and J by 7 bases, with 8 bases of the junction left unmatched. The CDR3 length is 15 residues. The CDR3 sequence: CASSHYQDRGNEQFF. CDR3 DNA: TGTGCCAGCAGCCATTACCAGGACAGGGGGAATGAGCAGTTCTTC.